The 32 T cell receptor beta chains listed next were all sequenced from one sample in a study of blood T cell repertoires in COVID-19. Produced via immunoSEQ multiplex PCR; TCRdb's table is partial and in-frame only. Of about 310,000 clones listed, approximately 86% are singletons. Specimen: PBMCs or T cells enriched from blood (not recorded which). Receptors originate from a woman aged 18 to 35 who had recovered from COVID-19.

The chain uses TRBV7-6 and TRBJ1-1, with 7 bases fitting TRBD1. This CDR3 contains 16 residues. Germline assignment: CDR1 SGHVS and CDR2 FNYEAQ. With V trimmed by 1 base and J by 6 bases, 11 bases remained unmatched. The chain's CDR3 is CASSLVADEGAPEAFF. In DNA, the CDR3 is TGTGCCAGCAGCTTAGTAGCGGATGAGGGGGCTCCTGAAGCTTTCTTT. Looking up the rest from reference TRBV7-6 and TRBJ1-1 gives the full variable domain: GAGVSQSPRYKVTKRGQDVALRCDPISGHVSLYWYRQALGQGPEFLTYFNYEAQQDKSGLPNDRFSAERPEGSISTLTIQRTEQRDSAMYRCASSLVADEGAPEAFFGQGTRLTVV.

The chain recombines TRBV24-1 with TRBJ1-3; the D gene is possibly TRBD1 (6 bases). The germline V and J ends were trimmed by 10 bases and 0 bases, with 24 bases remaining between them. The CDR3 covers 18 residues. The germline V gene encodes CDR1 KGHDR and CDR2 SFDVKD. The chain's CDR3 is CATWGIRGRADSGNTIYF. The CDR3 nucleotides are TGTGCCACGTGGGGCATCAGGGGCAGGGCTGACTCTGGAAACACCATATATTTT.

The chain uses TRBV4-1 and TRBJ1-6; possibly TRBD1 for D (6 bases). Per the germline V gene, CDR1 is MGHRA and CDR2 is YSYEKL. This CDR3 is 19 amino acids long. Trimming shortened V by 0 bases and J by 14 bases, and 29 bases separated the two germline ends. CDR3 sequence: CASSQESPSPGTKRLTLHF. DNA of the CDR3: TGCGCCAGCAGCCAAGAGAGCCCATCTCCCGGGACAAAGCGACTCACCCTCCACTTT.

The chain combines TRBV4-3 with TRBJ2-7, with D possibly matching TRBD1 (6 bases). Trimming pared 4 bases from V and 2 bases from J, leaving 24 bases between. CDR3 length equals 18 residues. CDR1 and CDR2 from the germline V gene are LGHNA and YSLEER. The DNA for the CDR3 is TGCGCCAGCAGCCTCTATGGGCGTGGGACATCGGAGACCTACGAGCAGTACTTC. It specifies CASSLYGRGTSETYEQYF.

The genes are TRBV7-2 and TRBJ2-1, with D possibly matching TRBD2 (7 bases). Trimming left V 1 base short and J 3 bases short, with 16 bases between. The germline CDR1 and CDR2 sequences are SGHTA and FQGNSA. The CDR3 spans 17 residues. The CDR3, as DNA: TGTGCCAGCAGCTTAGTCGCGGGGGCGATATACTACAATGAGCAGTTCTTC. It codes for CASSLVAGAIYYNEQFF.

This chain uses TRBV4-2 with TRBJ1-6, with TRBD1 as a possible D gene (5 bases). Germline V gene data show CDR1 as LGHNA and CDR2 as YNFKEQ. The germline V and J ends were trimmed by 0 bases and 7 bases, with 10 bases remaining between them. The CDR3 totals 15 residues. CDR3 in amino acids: CASSQDGKGNSPLHF. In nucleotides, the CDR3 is TGTGCCAGCAGCCAAGATGGGAAGGGGAATTCACCCCTCCACTTT.

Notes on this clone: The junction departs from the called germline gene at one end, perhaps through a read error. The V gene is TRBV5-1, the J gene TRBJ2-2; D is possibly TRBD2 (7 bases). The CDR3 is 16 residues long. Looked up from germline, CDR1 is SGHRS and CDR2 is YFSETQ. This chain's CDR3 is CARSRGGGHRTGELFF. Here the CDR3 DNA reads TGCGCCCGCAGCCGGGGAGGGGGGCATCGTACCGGGGAGCTGTTTTTT.

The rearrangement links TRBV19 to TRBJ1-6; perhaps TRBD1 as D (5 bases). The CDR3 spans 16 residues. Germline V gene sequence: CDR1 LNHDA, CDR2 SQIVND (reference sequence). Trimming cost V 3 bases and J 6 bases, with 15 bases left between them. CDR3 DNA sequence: TGTGCCAGTAGTATTCGGCAGGGCGGCCCTAATTCACCCCTCCACTTT. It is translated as CASSIRQGGPNSPLHF. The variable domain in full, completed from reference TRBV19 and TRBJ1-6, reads DGGITQSPKYLFRKEGQNVTLSCEQNLNHDAMYWYRQDPGQGLRLIYYSQIVNDFQKGDIAEGYSVSREKKESFPLTVTSAQKNPTAFYLCASSIRQGGPNSPLHFGNGTRLTVT.

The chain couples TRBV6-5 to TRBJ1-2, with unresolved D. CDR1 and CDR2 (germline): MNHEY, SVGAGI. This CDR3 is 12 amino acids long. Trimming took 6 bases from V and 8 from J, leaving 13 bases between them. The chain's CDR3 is CASRFTPGGYTF. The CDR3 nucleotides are TGTGCCAGCAGATTTACACCAGGCGGCTACACCTTC.

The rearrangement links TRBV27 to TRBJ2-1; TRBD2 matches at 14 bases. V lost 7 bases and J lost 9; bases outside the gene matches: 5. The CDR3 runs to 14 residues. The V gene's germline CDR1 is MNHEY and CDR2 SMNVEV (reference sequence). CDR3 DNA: TGTGCCAGCATTAGACTAGCGGGAGGGCCTGAGCAGTTCTTC. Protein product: CASIRLAGGPEQFF.

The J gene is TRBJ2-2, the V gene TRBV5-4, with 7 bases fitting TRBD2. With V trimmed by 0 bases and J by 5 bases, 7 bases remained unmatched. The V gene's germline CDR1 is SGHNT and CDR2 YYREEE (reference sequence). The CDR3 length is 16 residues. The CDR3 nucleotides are TGTGCCAGCAGCTTGGGGGGGACTATCACTACCGGGGAGCTGTTTTTT. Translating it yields CASSLGGTITTGELFF.

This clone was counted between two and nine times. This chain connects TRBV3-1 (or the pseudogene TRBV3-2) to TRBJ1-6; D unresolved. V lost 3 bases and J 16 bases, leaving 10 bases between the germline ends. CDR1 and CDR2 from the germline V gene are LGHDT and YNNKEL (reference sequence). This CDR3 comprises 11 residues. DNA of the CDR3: TGTGCCAGCAGCCAGAGACGGGAGCTCCACTTT. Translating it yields CASSQRRELHF.

The CDR3 coding sequence is TGTGCCAGCAGGGTACTAGCGGGCAACTACGAGCAGTACTTC. Amino acid sequence: CASRVLAGNYEQYF. V is TRBV27 and J is TRBJ2-7; 9 bases align to TRBD2. The germline CDR1 and CDR2 sequences are MNHEY and SMNVEV (reference sequence). The CDR3 has 14 residues. V was pared by 6 bases and J by 3 bases, with 6 bases of the junction left unmatched.

This CDR3 reads CASSLGGAARGEAFF. In DNA form, the CDR3 reads TGTGCCAGCAGCTTGGGGGGGGCAGCTAGGGGAGAAGCTTTCTTT. This chain uses TRBV7-8 with TRBJ1-1; tentatively, D is TRBD1 (6 bases). Germline CDR1 is SGHVS and CDR2 is FQNEAQ. V lost 3 bases to trimming and J lost 8 bases, with 19 bases between them. This CDR3 is 15 amino acids long.

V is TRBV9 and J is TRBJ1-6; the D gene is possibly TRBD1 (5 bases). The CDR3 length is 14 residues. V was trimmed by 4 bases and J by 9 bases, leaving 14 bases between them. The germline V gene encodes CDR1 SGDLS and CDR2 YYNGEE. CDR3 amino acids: CASSPRPGGSPLHF. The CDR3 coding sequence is TGTGCCAGCAGCCCAAGACCGGGGGGTTCACCCCTCCACTTT.

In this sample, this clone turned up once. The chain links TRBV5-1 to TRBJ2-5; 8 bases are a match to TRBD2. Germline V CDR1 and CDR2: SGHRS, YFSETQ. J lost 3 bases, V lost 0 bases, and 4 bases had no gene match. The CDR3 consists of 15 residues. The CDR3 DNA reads TGCGCCAGCAGCTTGGTTGCCGGGGGGGAAGAGACCCAGTACTTC. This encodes CASSLVAGGEETQYF.

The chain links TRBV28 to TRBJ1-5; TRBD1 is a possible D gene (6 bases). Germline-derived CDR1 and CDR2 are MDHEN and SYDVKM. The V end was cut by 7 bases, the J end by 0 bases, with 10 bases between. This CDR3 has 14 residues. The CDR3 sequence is CASTEQGSNQPQHF. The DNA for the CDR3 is TGTGCCAGCACCGAACAGGGTAGCAATCAGCCCCAGCATTTT.

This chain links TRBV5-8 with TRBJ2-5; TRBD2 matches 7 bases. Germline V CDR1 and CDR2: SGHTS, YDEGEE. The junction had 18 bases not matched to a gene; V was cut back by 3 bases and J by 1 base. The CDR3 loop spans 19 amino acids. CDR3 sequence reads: CASSSIGGSDEILQETQYF. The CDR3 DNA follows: TGTGCCAGCAGCTCTATCGGCGGGAGCGACGAGATTCTCCAAGAGACCCAGTACTTC.

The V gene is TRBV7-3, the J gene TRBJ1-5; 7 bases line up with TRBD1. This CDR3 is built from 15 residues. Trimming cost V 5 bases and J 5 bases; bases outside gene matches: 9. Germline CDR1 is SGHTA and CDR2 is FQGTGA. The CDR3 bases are TGTGCCAGCAGCCCTCAGGGGGGCAAAGATCAGCCCCAGCATTTT. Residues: CASSPQGGKDQPQHF.

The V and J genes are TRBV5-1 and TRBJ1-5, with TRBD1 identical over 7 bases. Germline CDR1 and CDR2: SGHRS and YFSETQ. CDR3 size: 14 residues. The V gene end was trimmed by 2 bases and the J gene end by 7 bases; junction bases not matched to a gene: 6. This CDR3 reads CASSFWTGGQPQHF. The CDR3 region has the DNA TGCGCCAGCAGCTTTTGGACAGGCGGGCAGCCCCAGCATTTT.

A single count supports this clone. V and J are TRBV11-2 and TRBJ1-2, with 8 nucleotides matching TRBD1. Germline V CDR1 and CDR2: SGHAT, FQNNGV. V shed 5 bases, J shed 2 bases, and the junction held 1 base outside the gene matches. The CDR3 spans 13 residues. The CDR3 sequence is CASSPGGNYGYTF. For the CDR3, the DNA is TGTGCCAGCAGCCCAGGGGGCAACTATGGCTACACCTTC.

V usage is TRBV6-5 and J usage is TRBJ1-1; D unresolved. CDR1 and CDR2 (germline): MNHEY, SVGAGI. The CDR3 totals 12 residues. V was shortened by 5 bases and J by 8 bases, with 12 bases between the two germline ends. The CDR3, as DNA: TGTGCCAGCAGTATAACCCGGGAAGAAGCTTTCTTT. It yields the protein CASSITREEAFF.

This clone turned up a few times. CDR3 DNA sequence: TGTGCCAGCACCGGGGGGACTAGCAGAAGAGATACGCAGTATTTT. This translates into CASTGGTSRRDTQYF. This chain connects TRBV2 to TRBJ2-3; 9 nucleotides agree with TRBD2. The length of the CDR3 is 15 residues. Germline trimming cut 7 bases from V and 5 bases from J; bases unmatched to any gene: 10. CDR1 and CDR2 from the germline V gene are SNHLY and FYNNEI.

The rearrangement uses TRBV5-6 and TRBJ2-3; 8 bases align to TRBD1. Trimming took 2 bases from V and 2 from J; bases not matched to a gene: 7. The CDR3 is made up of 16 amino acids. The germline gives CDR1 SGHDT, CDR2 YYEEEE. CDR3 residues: CASSLTTGAITDTQYF. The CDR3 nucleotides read TGTGCCAGCAGCTTAACGACAGGGGCCATCACAGATACGCAGTATTTT.

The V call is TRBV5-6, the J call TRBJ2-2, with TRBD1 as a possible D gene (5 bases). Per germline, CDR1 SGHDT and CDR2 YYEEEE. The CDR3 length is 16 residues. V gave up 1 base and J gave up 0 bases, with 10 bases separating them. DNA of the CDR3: TGTGCCAGCAGCTTGTTGGGGCCGACGAACACCGGGGAGCTGTTTTTT. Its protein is CASSLLGPTNTGELFF. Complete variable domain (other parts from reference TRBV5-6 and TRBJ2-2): DAGVTQSPTHLIKTRGQQVTLRCSPKSGHDTVSWYQQALGQGPQFIFQYYEEEERQRGNFPDRFSGHQFPNYSSELNVNALLLGDSALYLCASSLLGPTNTGELFFGEGSRLTVL.

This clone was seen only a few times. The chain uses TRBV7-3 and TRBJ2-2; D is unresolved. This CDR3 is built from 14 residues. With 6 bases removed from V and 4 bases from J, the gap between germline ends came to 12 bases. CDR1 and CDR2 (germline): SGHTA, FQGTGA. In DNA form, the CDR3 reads TGTGCCAGCAGAGAAACGACGGGCACCGGGGAGCTGTTTTTT. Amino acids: CASRETTGTGELFF.

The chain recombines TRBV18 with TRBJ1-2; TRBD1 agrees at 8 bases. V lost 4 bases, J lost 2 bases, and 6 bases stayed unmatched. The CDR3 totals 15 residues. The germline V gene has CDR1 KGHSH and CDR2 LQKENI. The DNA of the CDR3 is TGTGCCAGCTCACTCGGGACAGGCCTCAACTATGGCTACACCTTC. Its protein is CASSLGTGLNYGYTF. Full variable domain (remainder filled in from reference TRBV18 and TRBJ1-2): NAGVMQNPRHLVRRRGQEARLRCSPMKGHSHVYWYRQLPEEGLKFMVYLQKENIIDESGMPKERFSAEFPKEGPSILRIQQVVRGDSAAYFCASSLGTGLNYGYTFGSGTRLTVV.

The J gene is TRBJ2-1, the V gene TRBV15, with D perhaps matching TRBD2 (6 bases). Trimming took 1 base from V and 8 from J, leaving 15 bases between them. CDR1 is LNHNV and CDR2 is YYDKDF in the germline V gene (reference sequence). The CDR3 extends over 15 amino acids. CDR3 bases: TGTGCCACCAGCAGAGTGTTTGAGGGACTGTATGAGCAGTTCTTC. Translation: CATSRVFEGLYEQFF. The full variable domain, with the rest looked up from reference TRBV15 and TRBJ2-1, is DAMVIQNPRYQVTQFGKPVTLSCSQTLNHNVMYWYQQKSSQAPKLLFHYYDKDFNNEADTPDNFQSRRPNTSFCFLDIRSPGLGDTAMYLCATSRVFEGLYEQFFGPGTRLTVL.

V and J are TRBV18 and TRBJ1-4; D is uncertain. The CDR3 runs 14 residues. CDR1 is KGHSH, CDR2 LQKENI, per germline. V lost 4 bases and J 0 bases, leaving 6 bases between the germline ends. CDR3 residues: CASSLSTTNEKLFF. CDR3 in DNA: TGTGCCAGCTCACTGTCCACAACTAATGAAAAACTGTTTTTT.

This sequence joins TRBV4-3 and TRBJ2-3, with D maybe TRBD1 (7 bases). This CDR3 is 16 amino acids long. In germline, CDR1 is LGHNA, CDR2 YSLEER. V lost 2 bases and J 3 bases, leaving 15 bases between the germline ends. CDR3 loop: CASSQQQGDSTDTQYF. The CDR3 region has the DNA TGCGCCAGCAGCCAACAGCAGGGGGACTCGACAGATACGCAGTATTTT.

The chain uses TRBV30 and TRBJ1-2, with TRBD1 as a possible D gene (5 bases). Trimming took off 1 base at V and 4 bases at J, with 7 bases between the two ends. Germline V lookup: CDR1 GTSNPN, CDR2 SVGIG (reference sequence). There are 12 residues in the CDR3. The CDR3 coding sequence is TGTGCCTGGAGTGGGGGACTCTATGGCTACACCTTC. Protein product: CAWSGGLYGYTF.

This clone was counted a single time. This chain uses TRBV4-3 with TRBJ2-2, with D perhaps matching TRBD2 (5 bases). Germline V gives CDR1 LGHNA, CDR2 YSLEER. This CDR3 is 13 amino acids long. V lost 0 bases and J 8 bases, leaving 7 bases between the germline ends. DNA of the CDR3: TGCGCCAGCAGCCAAGATAGCGTTGGGGAGCTGTTTTTT. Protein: CASSQDSVGELFF.